This passage covers 27 T cell receptor beta chains from one sample sequenced in a study of blood T cell repertoires in COVID-19. Some clones are missing from TCRdb's copy, which holds only in-frame ones; the method was immunoSEQ multiplex PCR. The sample records 65,000 to 95,000 clones, 87% being singletons. Sequencing used peripheral blood. These receptors were taken from a man aged 30 to 39 with acute or convalescent COVID-19.

This clone was found a few times. This chain uses TRBV6-1 with TRBJ2-7, with D uncertain. The CDR3 length is 14 residues. Germline V lookup: CDR1 MNHNS, CDR2 SASEGT. The V end lost 3 bases, the J end lost 6 bases, and 15 bases lay between the germline ends. CDR3: CASSDLTKPLEQYF. The CDR3 DNA reads as TGTGCCAGCAGTGACCTGACAAAGCCCCTCGAGCAGTACTTC.

This chain uses TRBV10-3 with TRBJ2-7, with D tentatively TRBD1 (5 bases). Trimming removed 0 bases at V and 3 bases at J, with 9 bases between. CDR3 size: 14 residues. CDR1 and CDR2 from the germline V gene are ENHRY and SYGVKD. CDR3 nucleotides: TGTGCCATCAGTGAGTCCCAGGGAATCTACGAGCAGTACTTC. Encoded protein: CAISESQGIYEQYF.

This clone was recorded once. The chain has TRBV5-8 and TRBJ2-7, with D tentatively TRBD1 (6 bases). Germline V gives CDR1 SGHTS, CDR2 YDEGEE. The CDR3 length is 13 residues. V lost 4 bases to trimming and J lost 3 bases, with 11 bases between them. CDR3 sequence reads: CASSPDRIYEQYF. The DNA for the CDR3 is TGTGCCAGCAGCCCAGACAGGATCTACGAGCAGTACTTC.

This clone came up once. The V gene is TRBV5-1, the J gene TRBJ2-2; no reliable D call. The germline V and J ends were trimmed by 1 base and 1 base, with 5 bases remaining between them. The CDR3 runs to 14 residues. Per the germline V gene, CDR1 is SGHRS and CDR2 is YFSETQ. The CDR3 spells CASSLSGNTGELFF. CDR3 DNA sequence: TGCGCCAGCAGCTTGTCAGGGAACACCGGGGAGCTGTTTTTT.

CDR3 nucleotide sequence: TGTGCCAGCAGTGTGCGGGGAAATTGGGATGAGCAGTTCTTC. It translates to CASSVRGNWDEQFF. This chain links TRBV2 with TRBJ2-1, with D perhaps TRBD2 (6 bases). The ends were cut back, 4 bases at V and 8 bases at J, with 15 bases in the middle. CDR3 length: 14 residues. Looked up from germline, CDR1 is SNHLY and CDR2 is FYNNEI.

This chain joins TRBV18 and TRBJ2-1; D may be TRBD1 (5 bases). The CDR3 runs to 17 residues. Germline V CDR1 and CDR2: KGHSH, LQKENI. Between the trimmed V and J ends, which lost 0 bases and 10 bases, there was a span of 22 bases. The CDR3 nucleotides are TGTGCCAGCTCACCACCTGCCGGAAGGGGCCCCCCGTGGGAGCAGTTCTTC. This codes for CASSPPAGRGPPWEQFF. The full variable domain, with the rest looked up from reference TRBV18 and TRBJ2-1, is NAGVMQNPRHLVRRRGQEARLRCSPMKGHSHVYWYRQLPEEGLKFMVYLQKENIIDESGMPKERFSAEFPKEGPSILRIQQVVRGDSAAYFCASSPPAGRGPPWEQFFGPGTRLTVL.

The chain combines TRBV11-2 with TRBJ2-7, with D perhaps TRBD2 (7 bases). The CDR3 extends over 15 amino acids. The germline gives CDR1 SGHAT, CDR2 FQNNGV. Trimming cost V 1 base and J 2 bases, with 12 bases left between them. DNA of the CDR3: TGTGCCAGCAGCTTAGGGGGGGGCCTGGCCTACGAGCAGTACTTC. It translates to CASSLGGGLAYEQYF.

V usage is TRBV28 and J usage is TRBJ2-1; 7 nucleotides align to TRBD1. The V and J ends lost 7 bases and 7 bases, in that order; junction bases with no gene match: 7. Germline V gene sequence: CDR1 MDHEN, CDR2 SYDVKM. This CDR3 has 13 amino acids. Here the CDR3 reads CASKTTGANEQFF. CDR3 coding DNA: TGTGCCAGCAAAACTACAGGGGCAAATGAGCAGTTCTTC.

The chain is built from TRBV6-6 and TRBJ2-2, with 9 positions matching TRBD2. The CDR3 is 14 amino acids. The junction had 1 base not matched to a gene; V was cut back by 8 bases and J by 0 bases. CDR1 is MNHNY, CDR2 SVGAGI, per germline (reference sequence). CDR3 amino acids: CASSSGANTGELFF. CDR3 bases: TGTGCCAGCTCTAGCGGGGCGAACACCGGGGAGCTGTTTTTT.

CDR3 amino acids: CASSRLYTEAFF. As DNA, the CDR3 is TGTGCCAGCAGTCGGTTGTACACTGAAGCTTTCTTT. The chain has TRBV28 and TRBJ1-1; D gene uncertain. The CDR3 runs 12 residues. Germline lookup yields CDR1 MDHEN and CDR2 SYDVKM. V gave up 5 bases and J gave up 3 bases, with 7 bases separating them.

The genes are TRBV18 and TRBJ1-1, with 8 positions matching TRBD1. V was pared by 5 bases and J by 4 bases, with 3 bases of the junction left unmatched. CDR3 length: 13 residues. Germline CDR1 reads KGHSH; CDR2 reads LQKENI. CDR3 DNA: TGTGCCAGCTCATCCAGGGGGCTCACTGAAGCTTTCTTT. It codes for CASSSRGLTEAFF.

This clone was counted many times. The rearrangement links TRBV6-2 or TRBV6-3 to TRBJ2-1; D might be TRBD1 (6 bases). V was cut by 2 bases and J by 0 bases, with 8 bases left in between. This CDR3 has 15 residues. The V gene's germline CDR1 is MNHEY and CDR2 SVGEGT. In DNA, the CDR3 is TGTGCCAGCAGTTACCGGGACAACTCCTACAATGAGCAGTTCTTC. This sequence encodes CASSYRDNSYNEQFF.

This chain links TRBV30 with TRBJ1-4, with D possibly TRBD1 on 5 matching bases. With 3 bases removed from V and 4 bases from J, the gap between germline ends came to 15 bases. CDR3 length: 15 residues. CDR1 and CDR2 (germline): GTSNPN, SVGIG (reference sequence). The CDR3 is CAWRGEGGGNEKLFF. CDR3 in DNA: TGTGCCTGGAGAGGGGAGGGCGGGGGTAATGAAAAACTGTTTTTT.

The chain uses TRBV9 and TRBJ2-1, with D possibly TRBD2 on 7 matching bases. This CDR3 spans 12 amino acids. The germline gives CDR1 SGDLS, CDR2 YYNGEE. With 4 bases removed from V and 10 bases from J, the gap between germline ends came to 12 bases. CDR3 DNA: TGTGCCAGCAGCACCCGGGGGGCCGAGCAGTTCTTC. Protein product: CASSTRGAEQFF.

About this clone itself: Compared with germline, one end of the junction differs, possibly owing to a read error. The V call is TRBV2, the J call TRBJ1-3; a weak D match, TRBD1 (6 bases). Germline V gene sequence: CDR1 SNHLY, CDR2 FYNNEI. The CDR3 loop spans 14 amino acids. The chain's CDR3 is CATSLGTLGNTIYF. The CDR3 region has the DNA TGTGCCACCAGTCTAGGGACACTTGGAAACACCATATATTTT.

This clone has a single count. This rearrangement joins TRBV6-5 to TRBJ2-7; D is possibly TRBD2 (6 bases). This CDR3 region has 14 residues. V lost 6 bases and J lost 4, with 16 bases in between. Germline values: CDR1 MNHEY, CDR2 SVGAGI. The CDR3 nucleotides are TGTGCCAGCAGGGTATACGGGGGTAGGTACGAGCAGTACTTC. Translation gives CASRVYGGRYEQYF.

The genes are TRBV5-1 and TRBJ1-2, with no clear D. V was trimmed by 6 bases and J by 4 bases, leaving 19 bases between them. The CDR3 length is 15 residues. Germline V gene lookup returns CDR1 SGHRS and CDR2 YFSETQ. DNA for the CDR3: TGCGCCAGCAAGCCGCAGCCTGAGGTAATCTATGGCTACACCTTC. Its translation is CASKPQPEVIYGYTF.

A few counts support this clone. The chain recombines TRBV4-1 with TRBJ1-2; D call uncertain. The CDR3 is 15 residues long. Germline V gene lookup returns CDR1 MGHRA and CDR2 YSYEKL. V lost 1 base, J lost 2 bases, and 11 bases lay in between. The CDR3 here is CASSQVTGINYGYTF. The CDR3 DNA is TGCGCCAGCAGCCAAGTTACGGGAATCAACTATGGCTACACCTTC.

V is TRBV5-5 and J is TRBJ2-5, with D perhaps TRBD2 (6 bases). Germline CDR1 is SGHKS and CDR2 is YYEKEE (reference sequence). The V end lost 0 bases, the J end lost 4 bases, and 10 bases lay between the germline ends. The CDR3 is 14 amino acids. The CDR3 reads CASSLVGSGETQYF. DNA for the CDR3: TGTGCCAGCAGCTTGGTCGGGAGCGGAGAGACCCAGTACTTC. Full variable domain (remainder filled in from reference TRBV5-5 and TRBJ2-5): DAGVTQSPTHLIKTRGQQVTLRCSPISGHKSVSWYQQVLGQGPQFIFQYYEKEERGRGNFPDRFSARQFPNYSSELNVNALLLGDSALYLCASSLVGSGETQYFGPGTRLLVL.

The CDR3 protein is CASSQEPVDTQYF. CDR3 nucleotide sequence: TGCGCCAGCAGCCAAGAACCGGTAGATACGCAGTATTTT. The rearrangement joins TRBV4-1 to TRBJ2-3; D call uncertain. The CDR3 spans 13 residues. The V gene lost 0 bases and the J gene lost 5 bases, with 6 bases spanning the gap. Germline CDR1 MGHRA, CDR2 YSYEKL.

The chain combines TRBV28 with TRBJ1-5; possible D gene TRBD1, 6 bases. V lost 3 bases, J lost 0 bases, and 12 bases lay in between. The CDR3 has 16 amino acids. The germline V gene has CDR1 MDHEN and CDR2 SYDVKM. CDR3 loop: CASSLSGGASNQPQHF. The CDR3, as DNA: TGTGCCAGCAGTTTGTCGGGGGGGGCTAGCAATCAGCCCCAGCATTTT.

V and J are TRBV5-6 and TRBJ2-3; 12 bases map to TRBD1. The junction had 7 bases not matched to a gene; V was cut back by 4 bases and J by 7 bases. CDR3 length: 15 amino acids. Germline V lookup: CDR1 SGHDT, CDR2 YYEEEE. CDR3 region: CASSIRDRGRNTQYF. DNA of the CDR3: TGTGCCAGCAGCATCCGGGACAGGGGGCGAAATACGCAGTATTTT.

This rearrangement joins TRBV5-6 to TRBJ2-7, with D perhaps matching TRBD1 (6 bases). Germline V CDR1 and CDR2: SGHDT, YYEEEE. V dropped 0 bases and J dropped 5 bases, with 6 bases sitting between them. The CDR3 sequence is 12 residues long. CDR3 in amino acids: CASSLDRDEQYF. CDR3 in DNA: TGTGCCAGCAGCTTGGACAGGGACGAGCAGTACTTC.

The rearrangement uses TRBV28 and TRBJ2-2; D might be TRBD2 (6 bases). V lost 6 bases, J lost 2 bases, and 13 bases lay in between. The CDR3 contains 15 residues. CDR1 MDHEN and CDR2 SYDVKM come from the germline V gene. Written as DNA, the CDR3 is TGTGCCAGCAGGCCCGGGACTCCTAACACCGGGGAGCTGTTTTTT. Its protein is CASRPGTPNTGELFF.

V is TRBV4-1 and J is TRBJ2-7; 7 bases are a match to TRBD1. The CDR3 sequence is 16 residues long. After removal of 0 bases from V and 0 bases from J, the junction contained 5 bases not matched to a gene. The germline gives CDR1 MGHRA, CDR2 YSYEKL. Here the CDR3 DNA reads TGCGCCAGCAGCCAAGAAACAGGGGTGGGCTCCTACGAGCAGTACTTC. As protein: CASSQETGVGSYEQYF.

This chain joins TRBV15 and TRBJ2-3; 9 bases map to TRBD2. This CDR3 comprises 16 residues. Looked up from germline, CDR1 is LNHNV and CDR2 is YYDKDF (reference sequence). J gave up 3 bases and V 3 bases, and 7 bases lay outside the gene matches. The CDR3 nucleotides are TGTGCCACCAGCAGCCGTAGCGGGAGCAGGACAGATACGCAGTATTTT. Protein sequence: CATSSRSGSRTDTQYF.

The chain uses TRBV10-3 and TRBJ2-3; D might be TRBD2 (6 bases). Germline values: CDR1 ENHRY, CDR2 SYGVKD. The CDR3 contains 16 residues. V was trimmed by 3 bases and J by 4 bases, leaving 17 bases between them. The CDR3 sequence is CAISDRSRGGADTQYF. CDR3 bases: TGTGCCATCAGTGACCGGTCCCGGGGAGGAGCAGATACGCAGTATTTT.